The next 15 T cell receptor beta chains were all read from a single sample in a study of memory CD4+ T cells and cytomegalovirus serostatus. Only in-frame clones appear in the TCRdb table, and some are missing; sequencing was by immunoSEQ multiplex PCR. The sample carries 46,000 or so clones, roughly 80% recorded once. The sort gate was single viable CD3+CD4+CD8-CD45RO+ cells for memory CD4+ T cells. The sample taken for sequencing was memory CD4+ T cells from blood. The receptors shown here come from an adult in good health and CMV-seronegative.

The V call is TRBV25-1, the J call TRBJ2-5, with 9 bases aligning to TRBD1. The CDR3 is 15 residues long. CDR1 MGHDK and CDR2 SYGVNS come from the germline V gene. Trimming cost V 4 bases and J 3 bases; bases outside gene matches: 6. As DNA, the CDR3 is TGTGCCAGCAGTGTACCGGGACAGGGAGAAGAGACCCAGTACTTC. It codes for CASSVPGQGEETQYF.

This clone was counted between two and nine times. The chain uses TRBV11-2 and TRBJ1-6, with TRBD1 matching 8 bases. The CDR3 totals 14 residues. V shed 3 bases, J shed 6 bases, and the junction held 1 base outside the gene matches. Germline CDR1 reads SGHAT; CDR2 reads FQNNGV. This CDR3 reads CASSFRGRNSPLHF. CDR3 DNA sequence: TGTGCCAGCAGCTTCAGGGGGCGTAATTCACCCCTCCACTTT.

The chain couples TRBV30 to TRBJ2-7; the D is unclear. Germline V gene sequence: CDR1 GTSNPN, CDR2 SVGIG (reference sequence). The CDR3 is made up of 11 amino acids. Between the trimmed V and J ends, which lost 5 bases and 2 bases, there was a span of 7 bases. CDR3 bases: TGTGCCTGGTCTAGGACCTACGAGCAGTACTTC. Protein product: CAWSRTYEQYF.

This clone showed up just once. The V call is TRBV7-8, the J call TRBJ2-2; D remains unclear. CDR1 and CDR2 (germline): SGHVS, FQNEAQ. CDR3 length: 13 amino acids. V was cut by 2 bases and J by 6 bases, with 7 bases left in between. CDR3 region: CASSLQVSGELFF. The DNA of the CDR3 is TGTGCCAGCAGCTTACAGGTTTCCGGGGAGCTGTTTTTT.

This sequence joins TRBV25-1 and TRBJ1-3; D perhaps matches TRBD1 (5 bases). Trimming took 7 bases from V and 0 from J, leaving 13 bases between them. The CDR3 is 15 residues long. The germline CDR1 and CDR2 sequences are MGHDK and SYGVNS. The CDR3: CASNLGDFSGNTIYF. The CDR3 nucleotides read TGTGCCAGCAACTTGGGGGATTTCTCTGGAAACACCATATATTTT.

This clone has a handful of counts. The V call is TRBV7-6, the J call TRBJ1-3; D possibly corresponds to TRBD1 (5 bases). This CDR3 comprises 14 residues. Trimming took 5 bases from V and 0 from J, leaving 8 bases between them. CDR1 and CDR2 (germline): SGHVS, FNYEAQ. CDR3: CASSRGGSGNTIYF. The CDR3 bases are TGTGCCAGCAGCCGGGGGGGCTCTGGAAACACCATATATTTT.

The chain couples TRBV5-1 to TRBJ1-6, with 7 bases that match TRBD1. CDR3 length equals 13 residues. The junction had 3 bases not matched to a gene; V was cut back by 0 bases and J by 12 bases. Per germline, CDR1 SGHRS and CDR2 YFSETQ. As DNA, the CDR3 is TGCGCCAGCAGCTTGGACAGGGGTGGACCCCTCCACTTT. Encoded protein: CASSLDRGGPLHF.

The chain employs TRBV5-1 and TRBJ1-1; D is ambiguous. The CDR3 has 13 amino acids. V shed 0 bases and J shed 8 bases, with 11 bases lying between them. Germline loops: CDR1 SGHRS, CDR2 YFSETQ. CDR3 protein: CASSLAGQREAFF. CDR3 DNA: TGCGCCAGCAGCTTGGCCGGCCAGCGGGAAGCTTTCTTT.

The chain couples TRBV15 to TRBJ1-5; D is unresolved. CDR1 LNHNV and CDR2 YYDKDF come from the germline V gene (reference sequence). This CDR3 is built from 16 residues. Trimming took off 0 bases at V and 3 bases at J, with 12 bases between the two ends. The CDR3 loop reads CATSRDEGGYNQPQHF. The CDR3 coding sequence is TGTGCCACCAGCAGAGATGAGGGAGGGTACAATCAGCCCCAGCATTTT.

V gene TRBV6-1 combines with J gene TRBJ2-5, with a possible D match to TRBD2 (5 bases). V was trimmed by 3 bases and J by 5 bases, leaving 16 bases between them. Germline assignment: CDR1 MNHNS and CDR2 SASEGT. This CDR3 region has 15 residues. The CDR3 DNA is TGTGCCAGCAGTGAGTCGGGGAGAACCTGGGAGACCCAGTACTTC. This translates into CASSESGRTWETQYF.

V usage is TRBV18 and J usage is TRBJ2-3, with a weak D call TRBD2 (5 bases). Germline V gene lookup returns CDR1 KGHSH and CDR2 LQKENI. The CDR3 has 13 residues. Trimming took off 3 bases at V and 4 bases at J, with 8 bases between the two ends. The CDR3 reads CASSPGSADTQYF. CDR3 DNA: TGTGCCAGCTCACCGGGGAGCGCAGATACGCAGTATTTT.

The V call is TRBV15, the J call TRBJ2-5; TRBD2 might be the D (6 bases). Germline V lookup: CDR1 LNHNV, CDR2 YYDKDF (reference sequence). The ends were cut back, 5 bases at V and 5 bases at J, with 18 bases in the middle. The CDR3 totals 15 residues. CDR3 nucleotides: TGTGCCACCAGCCTGGGGACTCGGGTCGTGGAGACCCAGTACTTC. Translation: CATSLGTRVVETQYF.

V gene TRBV7-3 combines with J gene TRBJ2-1; TRBD2 matches 13 bases. Per the germline V gene, CDR1 is SGHTA and CDR2 is FQGTGA. Trimming cost V 2 bases and J 10 bases; bases outside gene matches: 5. This CDR3 contains 15 residues. The DNA for the CDR3 is TGTGCCAGCAGCTTAGAAAGACTAGCGGGGGGCGAGCAGTTCTTC. Protein product: CASSLERLAGGEQFF.

In its sample, this clone was seen a few times. The chain employs TRBV6-4 and TRBJ1-2; D is uncertain. Per germline, CDR1 MRHNA and CDR2 SNTAGT. The CDR3 contains 14 residues. With 0 bases removed from V and 4 bases from J, the gap between germline ends came to 9 bases. DNA of the CDR3: TGTGCCAGCAGTGACTCTGGCTCAACCTATGGCTACACCTTC. This gives the protein CASSDSGSTYGYTF.

The rearrangement joins TRBV5-1 to TRBJ2-1; no clear D gene. This CDR3 is built from 14 residues. The V gene lost 0 bases and the J gene lost 6 bases, with 10 bases spanning the gap. Germline lookup yields CDR1 SGHRS and CDR2 YFSETQ. As DNA, the CDR3 is TGCGCCAGCAGCTTGGTTCCAGGCGGCAATGAGCAGTTCTTC. It codes for CASSLVPGGNEQFF. Variable domain in full (rest from reference TRBV5-1 and TRBJ2-1): KAGVTQTPRYLIKTRGQQVTLSCSPISGHRSVSWYQQTPGQGLQFLFEYFSETQRNKGNFPGRFSGRQFSNSRSEMNVSTLELGDSALYLCASSLVPGGNEQFFGPGTRLTVL.